The next 25 T cell receptor beta chains were all read from a single sample in a study of blood T cell repertoires in COVID-19. The method was immunoSEQ multiplex PCR; TCRdb's version includes in-frame clones alone and lacks a portion of them. The sample lists roughly 120,000 clones; 77% were seen once. The specimen was peripheral blood. Source of these receptors: a human donor in a cohort sampled during active COVID-19.

The table lists this clone with a few counts. The CDR3 here is CASSQDGTGTAEAFF. The CDR3 nucleotides are TGCGCCAGCAGCCAAGACGGGACAGGGACTGCTGAAGCTTTCTTT. J is TRBJ1-1 and V is TRBV4-1; 9 bases fit TRBD1. Germline V gene lookup returns CDR1 MGHRA and CDR2 YSYEKL. This CDR3 comprises 15 residues. V shed 0 bases and J 6 bases; nucleotides not matched to a gene: 5.

The genes are TRBV7-6 and TRBJ2-1; the match to TRBD2 covers 10 bases. Trimming at V came to 3 bases and at J to 4 bases, leaving 6 bases not matched to a gene. This CDR3 has 16 residues. Germline loops: CDR1 SGHVS, CDR2 FNYEAQ. CDR3 bases: TGTGCCAGCAGCTTCCCTAGCGGGAGTAGATACAATGAGCAGTTCTTC. Translating it yields CASSFPSGSRYNEQFF.

This clone came up a few times. V and J are TRBV27 and TRBJ2-1; D is possibly TRBD2 (7 bases). The length of the CDR3 is 18 residues. Trimming pared 5 bases from V and 5 bases from J, leaving 25 bases between. Germline lookup yields CDR1 MNHEY and CDR2 SMNVEV (reference sequence). In DNA, the CDR3 is TGTGCCAGCAGTGACCGGCCCAGTCGGGGGGCACTTAACAATGAGCAGTTCTTC. Translation: CASSDRPSRGALNNEQFF.

V gene TRBV27 combines with J gene TRBJ2-7, with D possibly being TRBD1 (6 bases). Germline lookup yields CDR1 MNHEY and CDR2 SMNVEV (reference sequence). V lost 2 bases, J lost 4 bases, and 9 bases lay in between. The CDR3 length is 13 residues. CDR3 sequence reads: CASSLDRTYEQYF. DNA of the CDR3: TGTGCCAGCAGTTTAGACAGGACGTACGAGCAGTACTTC.

The chain uses TRBV30 and TRBJ1-3; D gene unclear. The germline gives CDR1 GTSNPN, CDR2 SVGIG (reference sequence). The length of the CDR3 is 15 residues. V was clipped by 2 bases and J by 4 bases, with 15 bases between them. The CDR3 nucleotides are TGTGCCTGGAGTACCCGGGAGACCTGGGGAAACACCATATATTTT. Residues: CAWSTRETWGNTIYF.

The chain carries TRBV13 and TRBJ2-7; TRBD1 matches at 7 bases. The CDR3 spans 16 residues. Per the germline V gene, CDR1 is PRHDT and CDR2 is FYEKMQ (reference sequence). The V and J ends lost 5 bases and 2 bases, in that order; junction bases with no gene match: 12. The CDR3 loop reads CASSAAHGQAPYEQYF. CDR3 bases: TGTGCCAGCAGCGCCGCCCACGGACAGGCCCCCTACGAGCAGTACTTC. Filled out from reference TRBV13 and TRBJ2-7, the complete variable domain reads AAGVIQSPRHLIKEKRETATLKCYPIPRHDTVYWYQQGPGQDPQFLISFYEKMQSDKGSIPDRFSAQQFSDYHSELNMSSLELGDSALYFCASSAAHGQAPYEQYFGPGTRLTVT.

The chain combines TRBV5-1 with TRBJ2-1, with 10 bases aligning to TRBD2. Germline V lookup: CDR1 SGHRS, CDR2 YFSETQ. Trimming cost V 3 bases and J 1 base; bases outside gene matches: 4. The CDR3 has 16 amino acids. The CDR3, as DNA: TGCGCCAGCAGCTCCAAGCGGGAGGGATCCTACAATGAGCAGTTCTTC. Translated: CASSSKREGSYNEQFF.

The CDR3 DNA sequence: TGTGCCAGCAGCGCCTGGACAGCCTCTGAAGCTTTCTTT. Its translation is CASSAWTASEAFF. This sequence joins TRBV9 and TRBJ1-1, with a possible D match to TRBD1 (6 bases). CDR1 SGDLS and CDR2 YYNGEE come from the germline V gene. This CDR3 is built from 13 residues. V lost 3 bases, J lost 6 bases, and 12 bases lay in between.

This clone was detected ten times or more. The V gene is TRBV13, the J gene TRBJ2-7; 10 nucleotides match TRBD1. The length of the CDR3 is 16 residues. Germline CDR1 and CDR2: PRHDT and FYEKMQ (reference sequence). The V and J ends lost 5 bases and 2 bases, in that order; junction bases with no gene match: 9. CDR3 sequence (DNA): TGTGCCAGCAGCCCATTCTCGGGGACAGGGGCCTACGAGCAGTACTTC. Translation gives CASSPFSGTGAYEQYF.

V and J are TRBV2 and TRBJ1-2; D uncertain. Trimming stripped 5 bases from V and 6 bases from J, with 13 bases between. Germline lookup yields CDR1 SNHLY and CDR2 FYNNEI. The CDR3 extends over 13 amino acids. DNA for the CDR3: TGTGCCAGCAGTATTACTTCATATCATGGCTACACCTTC. It specifies CASSITSYHGYTF.

The chain uses TRBV12-3 or TRBV12-4 and TRBJ1-1; weak D call: TRBD1 (6 bases). V was clipped by 3 bases and J by 6 bases, with 8 bases between them. This CDR3 contains 12 residues. CDR3 region: CASSFSGAEAFF. CDR3 sequence (DNA): TGTGCCAGCAGTTTCTCAGGGGCTGAAGCTTTCTTT.

This clone showed up just a few times. This chain uses TRBV30 with TRBJ2-7; D perhaps matches TRBD2 (5 bases). V was shortened by 4 bases and J by 2 bases, with 9 bases between the two germline ends. Germline-derived CDR1 and CDR2 are GTSNPN and SVGIG (reference sequence). The CDR3 extends over 12 amino acids. The CDR3 bases are TGTGCCTGGACAGACGGGACCTACGAGCAGTACTTC. Translation: CAWTDGTYEQYF. The variable domain in full, completed from reference TRBV30 and TRBJ2-7, reads SQTIHQWPATLVQPVGSPLSLECTVEGTSNPNLYWYRQAAGRGLQLLFYSVGIGQISSEVPQNLSASRPQDRQFILSSKKLLLSDSGFYLCAWTDGTYEQYFGPGTRLTVT.

The rearrangement uses TRBV5-1 and TRBJ2-7, with 10 bases lining up with TRBD1. The CDR3 is 14 residues long. Trimming cost V 7 bases and J 7 bases; bases outside gene matches: 11. Per the germline V gene, CDR1 is SGHRS and CDR2 is YFSETQ. Written as DNA, the CDR3 is TGCGCCAGCGGAGAGGGACAGGGGTTTGAAGAGCAGTACTTC. This encodes CASGEGQGFEEQYF.

In this sample, this clone turned up a few times. The chain recombines TRBV18 with TRBJ2-5; TRBD1 aligns across 10 bases. CDR1 KGHSH and CDR2 LQKENI come from the germline V gene. Trimming cost V 5 bases and J 4 bases; bases outside gene matches: 1. The CDR3 totals 13 residues. The CDR3 DNA reads TGTGCCAGCTCAGGACAGGGGGGAGAGACCCAGTACTTC. Encoded protein: CASSGQGGETQYF.

The chain uses TRBV30 and TRBJ1-4, with a tentative D call TRBD1 (6 bases). Trimming removed 1 base from V and 6 bases from J, with 12 bases in between. The CDR3 extends over 14 amino acids. In germline, CDR1 is GTSNPN, CDR2 SVGIG (reference sequence). CDR3 in DNA: TGTGCCTGGAGTGCGACAGGAAGAGATGAAAAACTGTTTTTT. It translates to CAWSATGRDEKLFF.

V and J are TRBV18 and TRBJ2-7; tentative D call: TRBD1 (6 bases). In germline, CDR1 is KGHSH, CDR2 LQKENI. V gave up 6 bases and J gave up 3 bases, with 12 bases separating them. This CDR3 comprises 13 residues. The CDR3 region is CASSPDRRYEQYF. DNA for the CDR3: TGTGCCAGCTCTCCGGACAGACGCTACGAGCAGTACTTC.

This clone was observed a single time. The J gene is TRBJ1-1, the V gene TRBV13; the D gene is possibly TRBD1 (5 bases). V lost 5 bases and J 3 bases, leaving 13 bases between the germline ends. This CDR3 region has 14 residues. CDR1 PRHDT and CDR2 FYEKMQ come from the germline V gene (reference sequence). The CDR3 bases are TGTGCCAGCAGCCCTGGGTGGGGCGACACTGAAGCTTTCTTT. Translated: CASSPGWGDTEAFF. The full variable domain, completed using reference TRBV13 and TRBJ1-1, is AAGVIQSPRHLIKEKRETATLKCYPIPRHDTVYWYQQGPGQDPQFLISFYEKMQSDKGSIPDRFSAQQFSDYHSELNMSSLELGDSALYFCASSPGWGDTEAFFGQGTRLTVV.

This chain connects TRBV7-6 to TRBJ1-4, with 8 bases aligning to TRBD1. CDR3 length equals 16 residues. Germline V gives CDR1 SGHVS, CDR2 FNYEAQ. Trimming at V came to 4 bases and at J to 7 bases, leaving 11 bases not matched to a gene. The DNA for the CDR3 is TGTGCCAGCAGCTCTCCGGGACAGGCTGGAGGTGAAAAACTGTTTTTT. It is translated as CASSSPGQAGGEKLFF.

V and J are TRBV6-5 and TRBJ2-7; the D gene is possibly TRBD1 (5 bases). V gave up 10 bases and J gave up 5 bases, with 18 bases separating them. Germline loops: CDR1 MNHEY, CDR2 SVGAGI. This CDR3 is 13 amino acids long. The CDR3 spells CATQPQGLNEQYF. The DNA for the CDR3 is TGTGCCACGCAACCGCAGGGTCTAAACGAGCAGTACTTC.

The CDR3 DNA is TGTGCCAGCAGCCCGGGAGGTGGCACTGAAGCTTTCTTT. It yields the protein CASSPGGGTEAFF. This rearrangement joins TRBV11-2 to TRBJ1-1; the D is unclear. The CDR3 extends over 13 amino acids. CDR1 SGHAT and CDR2 FQNNGV come from the germline V gene. The germline V and J ends were trimmed by 5 bases and 4 bases, with 11 bases remaining between them.

The V call is TRBV5-1, the J call TRBJ1-4; TRBD1 matches at 9 bases. V lost 3 bases and J lost 8; bases outside the gene matches: 11. From germline, CDR1 is SGHRS and CDR2 YFSETQ. The CDR3 has 16 amino acids. CDR3 nucleotides: TGCGCCAGCAGCTCCGGGACAGGGTTCGTGGGAGAAAAACTGTTTTTT. This codes for CASSSGTGFVGEKLFF.

This chain joins TRBV5-1 and TRBJ1-1; maybe TRBD1 (6 bases). Germline loops: CDR1 SGHRS, CDR2 YFSETQ. The CDR3 covers 16 residues. V lost 0 bases, J lost 3 bases, and 15 bases lay in between. Here the CDR3 reads CASSLEGTGRDTEAFF. In DNA form, the CDR3 reads TGCGCCAGCAGCTTGGAAGGTACAGGGAGGGACACTGAAGCTTTCTTT.

This clone appeared many times. The genes are TRBV19 and TRBJ1-4, with D possibly TRBD1 on 5 matching bases. CDR3 length equals 15 residues. Germline CDR1 LNHDA, CDR2 SQIVND (reference sequence). V lost 6 bases and J lost 5, with 16 bases in between. CDR3: CASRSPRDGNEKLFF. As DNA, the CDR3 is TGTGCCAGTAGGAGCCCCAGGGATGGAAATGAAAAACTGTTTTTT.

The rearrangement joins TRBV4-1 to TRBJ2-5; maybe TRBD2 (5 bases). This CDR3 region has 16 residues. V gave up 4 bases and J gave up 1 base, with 16 bases separating them. The germline gives CDR1 MGHRA, CDR2 YSYEKL. The DNA of the CDR3 is TGCGCCAGCAGCCGGCCTGGTAGCGCTATCCAAGAGACCCAGTACTTC. Protein product: CASSRPGSAIQETQYF.

The genes are TRBV9 and TRBJ1-2; TRBD1 is a possible D gene (5 bases). There are 13 residues in the CDR3. The V gene's germline CDR1 is SGDLS and CDR2 YYNGEE. V shed 4 bases and J shed 2 bases, with 9 bases lying between them. CDR3 nucleotide sequence: TGTGCCAGCAGCCTTCCAGGGAACTATGGCTACACCTTC. Protein product: CASSLPGNYGYTF.